The 4 T cell receptor beta chains given below trace back to one sample, sequenced in a study of blood T cell repertoires in COVID-19. Profiling relied on immunoSEQ multiplex PCR, and the TCRdb table lists in-frame clones only, not all of them. There are some 80,000 clones in the sample; 75% to 85% occur only once, and about 5% lies in the top ten. Sequences were obtained from peripheral blood. The receptors here all came from a woman older than 75 with active or convalescent COVID-19.

This chain connects TRBV28 to TRBJ1-2; no definite D call. V lost 4 bases and J 3 bases, leaving 6 bases between the germline ends. The CDR3 extends over 12 amino acids. Germline CDR1 is MDHEN and CDR2 is SYDVKM. CDR3 loop: CASSSPDYGYTF. CDR3 nucleotides: TGTGCCAGCAGTTCACCGGACTATGGCTACACCTTC.

The chain links TRBV15 to TRBJ2-3; D is unclear. V lost 9 bases, J lost 8 bases, and 12 bases lay in between. The CDR3 has 11 amino acids. Germline CDR1 LNHNV, CDR2 YYDKDF (reference sequence). CDR3 loop: CATTYLGTQYF. CDR3 in DNA: TGTGCCACTACCTACCTCGGTACGCAGTATTTT.

This clone turned up a few times. The chain recombines TRBV19 with TRBJ2-7, with 9 bases lining up with TRBD1. Trimming took 3 bases from V and 2 from J; bases not matched to a gene: 5. CDR1 and CDR2 from the germline V gene are LNHDA and SQIVND (reference sequence). The CDR3 covers 15 residues. The chain's CDR3 is CASSMGQGGTYEQYF. The CDR3 bases are TGTGCCAGTAGTATGGGACAGGGTGGGACCTACGAGCAGTACTTC.

The table lists this clone with a few counts. The rearrangement links TRBV4-1 to TRBJ2-7; 8 nucleotides agree with TRBD2. Germline CDR1 and CDR2: MGHRA and YSYEKL. V was clipped by 2 bases and J by 5 bases; unmatched bases: 11. The CDR3 sequence is 16 residues long. CDR3 loop: CASSQSTSEKVHEQYF. The CDR3 coding sequence is TGCGCCAGCAGCCAATCGACTAGCGAAAAGGTCCACGAGCAGTACTTC.